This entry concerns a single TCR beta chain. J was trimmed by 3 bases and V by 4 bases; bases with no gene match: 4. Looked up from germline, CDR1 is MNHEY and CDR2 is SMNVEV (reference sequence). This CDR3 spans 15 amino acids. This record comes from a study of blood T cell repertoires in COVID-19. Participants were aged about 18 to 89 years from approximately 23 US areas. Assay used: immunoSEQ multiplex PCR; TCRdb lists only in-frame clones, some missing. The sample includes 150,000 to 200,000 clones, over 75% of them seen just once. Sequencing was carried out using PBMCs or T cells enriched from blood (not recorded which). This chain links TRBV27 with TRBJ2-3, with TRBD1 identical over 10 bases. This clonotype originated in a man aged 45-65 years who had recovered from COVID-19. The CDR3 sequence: CASSSTGGQTDTQYF. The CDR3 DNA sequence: TGTGCCAGCAGTTCGACAGGGGGCCAGACAGATACGCAGTATTTT.